This TCR beta chain was captured by sequencing in a study of blood T cell repertoires in COVID-19. Study background: The United States, Italy and Spain provided the acute and convalescent COVID-19 samples. PBMCs, B-cell-depleted T cells, or T cells were the source of the cDNA or gDNA that made up the material.

Authors' data handling: It was from reference gene primer amplification that nucleated cell counts were estimated. Profiled with immunoSEQ multiplex PCR; TCRdb holds only in-frame clones, not every one. V, J and clone size derive from that table, while D and trimming were established from the DNA sequence. This sample yields 150,000 to 200,000 clones, of which about 85% are seen a single time; approximately 1.2% belongs to the top ten. This receptor was identified in a man between 60 and 70 years old who had recovered from COVID-19. Sequenced: peripheral blood.

The CDR3 region has the DNA TGCAGCGTGGACGGACTAGGGAACAATGAGCAGTTCTTC. It translates to CSVDGLGNNEQFF. The chain has TRBV29-1 and TRBJ2-1; 7 positions agree with TRBD2. With V trimmed by 6 bases and J by 5 bases, 7 bases remained unmatched. The CDR3 is 13 amino acids. CDR1 is SQVTM and CDR2 is ANQGSEA in the germline V gene.